This T cell receptor beta chain was retrieved from a study of CD8+ T cells in alopecia areata. Study-wide results and limits: Resident alphabeta T cells of normal skin are also sequenced in scalp samples. Affected scalp, especially in alopecia totalis/universalis, had a higher clonality than normal scalp did. Between patients, shared TCR sequences were less clear than in mice. This was possibly due in part to HLA diversity in the patient population.

The CDR3 runs to 17 residues. Germline-derived CDR1 and CDR2 are SNHLY and FYNNEI. The V gene end was trimmed by 6 bases and the J gene end by 3 bases; junction bases not matched to a gene: 14. In this sample, this clone turned up a few times. The antigen is not known. Using a FACSAria, the CD4+ and CD8+ T cells were sorted from the PBMCs. Following RNA extraction, reverse transcription yielded cDNA that acted as the sequencing template. Method: immunoSEQ multiplex PCR; TCRdb's copy keeps in-frame clones and lacks some. Among 93,000 or so clones listed, about 60% were seen once. The V call is TRBV2, the J call TRBJ2-1, with 7 bases that match TRBD1. Material: CD4+ T cells sorted from blood. This TCR was recovered from a human donor in good health. CDR3 sequence (DNA): TGTGCCAGCAGCCGACGACAGGGATCCTCCCTCTACAATGAGCAGTTCTTC. Residues: CASSRRQGSSLYNEQFF.